These 9 T cell receptor beta chains were all obtained from the same sample, sequenced in a study of a mutant IDH1 vaccine in newly diagnosed glioma. For these TCRs, the target antigens are not known. Stated time point: week 47, end of study. One vaccine dose held 300 ug of mutant IDH1 20-mer peptide and came with topical imiquimod. Profiled with immunoSEQ multiplex PCR; TCRdb holds only in-frame clones, not every one. Among around 94,000 clones, roughly nine tenths were seen once, and the ten largest hold 0.7% to 0.95%. This specimen was PBMCs, taken from a glioma patient whose treatment included an IDH1 peptide vaccine. These receptors were collected from a woman aged 45 to 65 with glioma.

The rearrangement joins TRBV6-5 to TRBJ2-7, with TRBD2 as a possible D gene (5 bases). Deletions cut 6 bases from V and 0 bases from J, with 12 bases between. Germline-derived CDR1 and CDR2 are MNHEY and SVGAGI. The CDR3 consists of 14 residues. DNA of the CDR3: TGTGCCAGCAGATTTCAGGAGGTCTCCTACGAGCAGTACTTC. Protein: CASRFQEVSYEQYF.

CDR3 coding DNA: TGTGCCAGCAGCACACCGATCACAAAGACCCAGTACTTC. Translation gives CASSTPITKTQYF. V and J are TRBV5-4 and TRBJ2-5; D is undetermined. CDR3 length: 13 residues. CDR1 is SGHNT and CDR2 is YYREEE in the germline V gene (reference sequence). V was clipped by 4 bases and J by 6 bases, with 13 bases between them.

The gene calls are TRBV19 and TRBJ2-2, with D perhaps matching TRBD2 (6 bases). In germline, CDR1 is LNHDA, CDR2 SQIVND (reference sequence). There are 14 residues in the CDR3. V lost 7 bases to trimming and J lost 3 bases, with 12 bases between them. The CDR3 region is CASKTGAYTGELFF. For the CDR3, the DNA is TGTGCCAGTAAAACGGGAGCCTACACCGGGGAGCTGTTTTTT. Using reference TRBV19 and TRBJ2-2 for the parts outside the CDR3, the full variable domain is DGGITQSPKYLFRKEGQNVTLSCEQNLNHDAMYWYRQDPGQGLRLIYYSQIVNDFQKGDIAEGYSVSREKKESFPLTVTSAQKNPTAFYLCASKTGAYTGELFFGEGSRLTVL.

V usage is TRBV6-5 and J usage is TRBJ2-7, with 12 bases identical to TRBD2. CDR3 length: 14 residues. Germline V CDR1 and CDR2: MNHEY, SVGAGI. V gave up 7 bases and J gave up 3 bases; unmatched junction bases: 4. The CDR3 is CASILTSGGYEQYF. Written as DNA, the CDR3 is TGTGCCAGCATCTTGACTAGCGGGGGCTACGAGCAGTACTTC.

The gene calls are TRBV4-1 and TRBJ2-2; perhaps TRBD1 as D (6 bases). The CDR3 runs to 17 residues. Per the germline V gene, CDR1 is MGHRA and CDR2 is YSYEKL. Trimming stripped 0 bases from V and 5 bases from J, with 16 bases between. CDR3 sequence (DNA): TGCGCCAGCAGCCAAGATGTGGAAGAGGGGGTGACCGGGGAGCTGTTTTTT. It encodes CASSQDVEEGVTGELFF.

The chain uses TRBV4-1 and TRBJ2-3; 14 nucleotides match TRBD2. The CDR3 extends over 18 amino acids. Germline values: CDR1 MGHRA, CDR2 YSYEKL. V dropped 2 bases and J dropped 3; count of bases not matched to a gene: 7. The CDR3 nucleotides read TGCGCCAGCAGCCAACGACTAGCGGGAGGGCCATTAACAGATACGCAGTATTTT. This codes for CASSQRLAGGPLTDTQYF.

This chain uses TRBV7-9 with TRBJ2-3; no firm D call. Germline CDR1 reads SEHNR; CDR2 reads FQNEAQ (reference sequence). V dropped 5 bases and J dropped 3 bases, with 21 bases sitting between them. This CDR3 is built from 17 residues. CDR3 loop: CASSHKSRLRMTDTQYF. DNA for the CDR3: TGTGCCAGCAGCCATAAGTCACGTTTACGGATGACAGATACGCAGTATTTT. The full variable domain, completed using reference TRBV7-9 and TRBJ2-3, is DTGVSQNPRHKITKRGQNVTFRCDPISEHNRLYWYRQTLGQGPEFLTYFQNEAQLEKSRLLSDRFSAERPKGSFSTLEIQRTEQGDSAMYLCASSHKSRLRMTDTQYFGPGTRLTVL.

The sample holds one count of this clone. The rearrangement links TRBV28 to TRBJ1-5; D remains ambiguous. The V and J ends lost 4 bases and 2 bases respectively, with 15 bases between them. The CDR3 has 16 residues. CDR1 is MDHEN and CDR2 is SYDVKM in the germline V gene. CDR3 in amino acids: CASSSATGVGNQPQHF. DNA for the CDR3: TGTGCCAGCAGTTCTGCGACGGGAGTGGGCAATCAGCCCCAGCATTTT. Variable domain in full (rest from reference TRBV28 and TRBJ1-5): DVKVTQSSRYLVKRTGEKVFLECVQDMDHENMFWYRQDPGLGLRLIYFSYDVKMKEKGDIPEGYSVSREKKERFSLILESASTNQTSMYLCASSSATGVGNQPQHFGDGTRLSIL.

The chain couples TRBV28 to TRBJ1-3; weak D call: TRBD1 (5 bases). Looked up from germline, CDR1 is MDHEN and CDR2 is SYDVKM. The V gene lost 5 bases and the J gene lost 1 base, with 9 bases spanning the gap. The CDR3 loop spans 14 amino acids. The CDR3 spells CASSGGFSGNTIYF. The DNA of the CDR3 is TGTGCCAGCAGTGGGGGGTTTTCTGGAAACACCATATATTTT.